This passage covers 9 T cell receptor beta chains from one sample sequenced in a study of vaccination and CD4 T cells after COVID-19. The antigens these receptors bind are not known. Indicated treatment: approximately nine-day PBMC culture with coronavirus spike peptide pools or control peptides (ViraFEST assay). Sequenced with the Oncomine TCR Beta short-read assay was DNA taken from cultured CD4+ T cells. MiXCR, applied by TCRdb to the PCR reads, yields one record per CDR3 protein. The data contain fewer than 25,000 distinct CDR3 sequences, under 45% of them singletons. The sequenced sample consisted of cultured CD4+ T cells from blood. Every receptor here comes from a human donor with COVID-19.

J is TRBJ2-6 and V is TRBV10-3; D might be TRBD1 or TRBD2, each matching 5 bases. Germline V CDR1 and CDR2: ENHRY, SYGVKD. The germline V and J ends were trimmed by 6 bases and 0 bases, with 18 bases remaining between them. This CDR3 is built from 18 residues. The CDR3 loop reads CAISSDRDAASGANVLTF. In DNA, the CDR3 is TGTGCCATCAGCTCAGACCGGGACGCTGCCTCTGGGGCCAACGTCCTGACTTTC.

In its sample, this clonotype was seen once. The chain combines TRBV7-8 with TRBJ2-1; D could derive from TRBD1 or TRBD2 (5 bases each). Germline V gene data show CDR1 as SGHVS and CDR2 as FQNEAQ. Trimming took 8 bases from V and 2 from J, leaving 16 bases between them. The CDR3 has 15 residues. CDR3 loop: CASVFQRGTYNEQFF. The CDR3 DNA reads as TGTGCCAGCGTCTTTCAGAGGGGCACCTACAATGAGCAGTTCTTC.

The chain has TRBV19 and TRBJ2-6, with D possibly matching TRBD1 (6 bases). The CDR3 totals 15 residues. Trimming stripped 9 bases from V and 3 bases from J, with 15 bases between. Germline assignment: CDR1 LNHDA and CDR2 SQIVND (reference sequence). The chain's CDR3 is CASQQGVNGANVLTF. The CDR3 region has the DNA TGTGCCAGCCAACAGGGAGTGAATGGGGCCAACGTCCTGACTTTC.

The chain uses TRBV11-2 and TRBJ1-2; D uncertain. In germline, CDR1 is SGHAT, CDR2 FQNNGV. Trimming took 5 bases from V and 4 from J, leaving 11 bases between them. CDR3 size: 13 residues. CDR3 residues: CASSLAEVYGYTF. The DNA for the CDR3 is TGTGCCAGCAGCCTGGCGGAGGTCTATGGCTACACCTTC. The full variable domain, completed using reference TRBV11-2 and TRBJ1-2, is EAGVAQSPRYKIIEKRQSVAFWCNPISGHATLYWYQQILGQGPKLLIQFQNNGVVDDSQLPKDRFSAERLKGVDSTLKIQPAKLEDSAVYLCASSLAEVYGYTFGSGTRLTVV.

Written as DNA, the CDR3 is TGCGCCAGCAGCTTGGGGGACAGGGCATGGTCAGATACGCAGTATTTT. It is translated as CASSLGDRAWSDTQYF. The gene calls are TRBV5-1 and TRBJ2-3, with 9 bases matching TRBD1. Trimming cost V 0 bases and J 4 bases; bases outside gene matches: 6. The CDR3 loop spans 16 amino acids. Per the germline V gene, CDR1 is SGHRS and CDR2 is YFSETQ.

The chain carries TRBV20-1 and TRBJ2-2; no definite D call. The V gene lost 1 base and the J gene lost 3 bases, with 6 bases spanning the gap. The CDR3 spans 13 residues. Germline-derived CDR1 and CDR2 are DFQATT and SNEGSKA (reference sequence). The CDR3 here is CSARVTHTGELFF. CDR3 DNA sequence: TGCAGTGCTAGAGTGACCCACACCGGGGAGCTGTTTTTT.

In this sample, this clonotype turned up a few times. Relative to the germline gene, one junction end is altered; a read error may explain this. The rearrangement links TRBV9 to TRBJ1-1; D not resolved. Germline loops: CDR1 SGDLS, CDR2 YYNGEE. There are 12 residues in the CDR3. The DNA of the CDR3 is TGTGCCAGCAGCCCCACCCCTGACTCGGCAGTCTTT. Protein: CASSPTPDSAVF.

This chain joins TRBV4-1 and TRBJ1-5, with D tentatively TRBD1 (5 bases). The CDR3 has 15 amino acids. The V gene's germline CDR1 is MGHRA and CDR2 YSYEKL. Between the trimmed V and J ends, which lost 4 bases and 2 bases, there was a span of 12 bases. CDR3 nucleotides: TGCGCCAGCAGCCGTGTGGACACAGGCAATCAGCCCCAGCATTTT. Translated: CASSRVDTGNQPQHF.

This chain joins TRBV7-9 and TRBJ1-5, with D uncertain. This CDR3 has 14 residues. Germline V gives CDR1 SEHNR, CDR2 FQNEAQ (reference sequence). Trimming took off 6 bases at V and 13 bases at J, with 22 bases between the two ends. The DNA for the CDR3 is TGTGCCAGCAGTCCCAGTCTGGCCGACGGACTTCAGCATTTT. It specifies CASSPSLADGLQHF.